These T cell receptor beta chains were read from a single sample in a study of T cells in Graves' hyperthyroidism and ophthalmopathy. TCRdb reprocessed the multiplex PCR reads via MiXCR and lists one record per CDR3 protein. The sample has fewer than 110,000 distinct CDR3 sequences, roughly 50% seen once. Sequenced material: blood. The receptors come from a man aged 40-49 years with Graves' hyperthyroidism. Both conserved end residues are part of each CDR3. A D gene is named only where the DNA matches it firmly. A row's size may be missing; if present it is once, few, many or a size class.

cdr3_aa cdr3_nt d_call clone_size j_call v_call
CASSGWDYHGYTF TGTGCCAGCAGTGGGTGGGATTATCATGGCTACACCTTC - many TRBJ1-2 TRBV6-1
CSARETGLATQYF TGCAGCGCTAGAGAAACAGGGTTGGCGACCCAGTACTTC - once TRBJ2-5 TRBV20-1
CASSAGTGVHEQYF TGTGCCAGCTCCGCCGGGACAGGGGTCCACGAGCAGTACTTC TRBD1 - TRBJ2-7 TRBV25-1
CSADRGQETQYF TGCAGTGCCGACAGGGGGCAAGAGACCCAGTACTTC TRBD1 many TRBJ2-5 TRBV20-1
CASRMDSTDTQYF TGTGCCAGCAGAATGGACAGCACAGATACGCAGTATTTT - - TRBJ2-3 TRBV6-5
CASSLVGGGASGCTF - - - TRBJ1-2 TRBV7-2
CSARDLLLAGGGETQYF TGCAGTGCTAGAGATCTATTACTAGCGGGAGGTGGAGAGACCCAGTACTTC TRBD2 many TRBJ2-5 TRBV20-1
CSAGSFGYEQYF TGCAGTGCTGGGTCGTTTGGGTACGAGCAGTACTTC - - TRBJ2-7 TRBV20-1
CSALRTGLGTEAFF TGCAGTGCCCTAAGGACAGGGTTAGGGACTGAAGCTTTCTTT TRBD1 - TRBJ1-1 TRBV20-1
CASSAQSGTRNQPQHF TGTGCCAGCAGCGCCCAATCCGGGACAAGAAATCAGCCCCAGCATTTT - - TRBJ1-5 TRBV7-8
CASSFGAPLHF TGTGCCAGCAGTTTTGGGGCACCCCTCCACTTT - - TRBJ1-6 TRBV2
CASSQVLIGRAKNNEQFF TGCGCCAGCAGCCAAGTCCTCATCGGGAGGGCTAAGAACAATGAGCAGTTCTTC TRBD2 many TRBJ2-1 TRBV7-2
CASSSGGTGVEQYF TGTGCCAGCAGCTCTGGGGGCACCGGGGTCGAGCAGTACTTC - - TRBJ2-7 TRBV7-3
CSALRRPDPYSYNEQFF TGCAGTGCCCTAAGGCGGCCGGACCCTTACTCCTACAATGAGCAGTTCTTC - - TRBJ2-1 TRBV20-1
CSVGQSNQPQHF TGCAGCGTCGGACAGAGCAATCAGCCCCAGCATTTT - many TRBJ1-5 TRBV29-1
CASSLRTGTEQYF TGTGCCAGCAGCTTGAGGACAGGGACCGAGCAGTACTTC TRBD1 many TRBJ2-7 TRBV7-8